The 29 T cell receptor beta chains given below trace back to one sample, sequenced in a study of T cells in Graves' hyperthyroidism and ophthalmopathy. The CDR3 regions of TCR beta were amplified from RNA transcripts. RT-PCR in the first round (using the HTBI primer set) targeted the TCR CDR3. TCRdb itself ran the multiplex PCR reads through MiXCR, one entry per CDR3 protein. The table shows 470,000 or so distinct CDR3 sequences, with under 25% occurring only once. Sequenced sample: blood. The receptors were sampled from a man aged 18 to 29 with Graves' hyperthyroidism.

The table lists this clonotype with a few counts. The chain recombines TRBV5-1 with TRBJ2-5, with D unresolved. CDR3 length: 15 residues. CDR1 and CDR2 from the germline V gene are SGHRS and YFSETQ. Trimming removed 0 bases at V and 1 base at J, with 10 bases between. The CDR3 DNA sequence: TGCGCCAGCAGCTTGGGAATTGACACCCAAGAGACCCAGTACTTC. It translates to CASSLGIDTQETQYF. Together with reference TRBV5-1 and TRBJ2-5, the CDR3 gives the full variable domain: KAGVTQTPRYLIKTRGQQVTLSCSPISGHRSVSWYQQTPGQGLQFLFEYFSETQRNKGNFPGRFSGRQFSNSRSEMNVSTLELGDSALYLCASSLGIDTQETQYFGPGTRLLVL.

The sample holds many counts of this clonotype. V usage is TRBV12-5 and J usage is TRBJ1-1; TRBD1 aligns across 7 bases. V lost 7 bases to trimming and J lost 1 base; unmatched junction nucleotides: 3. CDR1 and CDR2 from the germline V gene are LGHNT and FRNRAP. The CDR3 sequence is 13 residues long. The DNA for the CDR3 is TGTGCTAGTGTCTGGACAGGGAACACTGAAGCTTTCTTT. Translation gives CASVWTGNTEAFF. Full variable domain (rest looked up from reference TRBV12-5 and TRBJ1-1): DARVTQTPRHKVTEMGQEVTMRCQPILGHNTVFWYRQTMMQGLELLAYFRNRAPLDDSGMPKDRFSAEMPDATLATLKIQPSEPRDSAVYFCASVWTGNTEAFFGQGTRLTVV.

The chain links TRBV30 to TRBJ2-2; D unclear. Trimming left V 0 bases short and J 5 bases short, with 10 bases between. The CDR3 is made up of 14 amino acids. Germline V lookup: CDR1 GTSNPN, CDR2 SVGIG (reference sequence). DNA of the CDR3: TGTGCCTGGAGTGTACTATCTGGGACCGGGGAGCTGTTTTTT. Protein: CAWSVLSGTGELFF.

This clonotype came up a few times. This chain connects TRBV30 to TRBJ1-1; unclear D gene. CDR1 GTSNPN and CDR2 SVGIG come from the germline V gene (reference sequence). The CDR3 is made up of 16 amino acids. The germline V and J ends were trimmed by 1 base and 0 bases, with 15 bases remaining between them. The CDR3 here is CAWSAPLLIVNTEAFF. The CDR3, as DNA: TGTGCCTGGAGTGCGCCCCTCCTCATAGTGAACACTGAAGCTTTCTTT.

This sequence joins TRBV24-1 and TRBJ2-2, with 11 nucleotides matching TRBD1. In germline, CDR1 is KGHDR, CDR2 SFDVKD. With V trimmed by 4 bases and J by 4 bases, 10 bases remained unmatched. The CDR3 sequence is 18 residues long. The CDR3 DNA follows: TGTGCCACCAGTGACCGGGACAGGGGGTATTCAGGCACCGGGGAGCTGTTTTTT. Its translation: CATSDRDRGYSGTGELFF.

The genes are TRBV12-3 or TRBV12-4 and TRBJ2-5, with a tentative D call TRBD1 (6 bases). V gave up 5 bases and J gave up 2 bases, with 15 bases separating them. The CDR3 has 15 amino acids. The CDR3 nucleotides read TGTGCCAGCAGTCGGCCGACAGGAGCTCAAGAGACCCAGTACTTC. It yields the protein CASSRPTGAQETQYF.

This chain joins TRBV6-2 or TRBV6-3 and TRBJ2-6, with TRBD2 matching over 11 bases. From germline, CDR1 is MNHEY and CDR2 SVGEGT. The CDR3 covers 18 residues. V dropped 6 bases and J dropped 4; count of bases not matched to a gene: 11. The CDR3 coding sequence is TGTGCCAGCAGCCCACGGGCTAGCGGGGGGACCGGGGCCAACGTCCTGACTTTC. Encoded protein: CASSPRASGGTGANVLTF.

This clonotype was found many times. The rearrangement joins TRBV11-2 to TRBJ2-5; 11 nucleotides agree with TRBD2. Trimming removed 4 bases from V and 4 bases from J; junction bases left unmatched: 14. The CDR3 is 18 amino acids. CDR1 and CDR2 (germline): SGHAT, FQNNGV. The CDR3 sequence: CASSSKTSGGEPGETQYF. CDR3 coding DNA: TGTGCCAGCAGCTCTAAAACTAGCGGGGGCGAGCCGGGAGAGACCCAGTACTTC.

This clonotype has at least ten counts. This sequence joins TRBV11-2 and TRBJ1-1; 8 nucleotides agree with TRBD1. The CDR3 is 14 residues long. V lost 5 bases, J lost 6 bases, and 8 bases stayed unmatched. Germline CDR1 is SGHAT and CDR2 is FQNNGV. The CDR3 loop reads CASSVTGVSAEAFF. As DNA, the CDR3 is TGTGCCAGCAGCGTGACAGGGGTTAGCGCTGAAGCTTTCTTT.

Ten or more counts support this clonotype. The rearrangement links TRBV2 to TRBJ1-2; the match to TRBD1 covers 12 bases. Unmatched junction bases numbered 6, after V lost 6 bases and J lost 7 bases. The CDR3 has 14 residues. Germline V gives CDR1 SNHLY, CDR2 FYNNEI. In nucleotides, the CDR3 is TGTGCCAGCAGGCCGGGACAGGGGGCGCGTGGCTACACCTTC. It specifies CASRPGQGARGYTF.

This clonotype occurred many times. V and J are TRBV27 and TRBJ1-1; D not resolved. Germline V gives CDR1 MNHEY, CDR2 SMNVEV (reference sequence). This CDR3 has 12 amino acids. The V end lost 8 bases, the J end lost 8 bases, and 15 bases lay between the germline ends. The chain's CDR3 is CASGLPPKEAFF. The CDR3 bases are TGTGCCAGCGGCTTGCCCCCTAAAGAAGCTTTCTTT.

This clonotype was recorded many times. The chain combines TRBV19 with TRBJ1-5; TRBD1 matches at 11 bases. This CDR3 is built from 18 residues. Germline-derived CDR1 and CDR2 are LNHDA and SQIVND (reference sequence). J gave up 2 bases and V 9 bases, and 15 bases lay outside the gene matches. CDR3 amino acids: CASELRGPGQGGNQPQHF. The CDR3 nucleotides read TGTGCCAGCGAATTGAGGGGACCGGGACAGGGGGGCAATCAGCCCCAGCATTTT.

V gene TRBV7-9 combines with J gene TRBJ2-7, with D possibly being TRBD1 (5 bases). This CDR3 contains 15 residues. Trimming pared 5 bases from V and 0 bases from J, leaving 14 bases between. CDR1 SEHNR and CDR2 FQNEAQ come from the germline V gene (reference sequence). This CDR3 reads CASSLGVLSSYEQYF. The CDR3, as DNA: TGTGCCAGCAGCCTAGGGGTGCTGTCCTCCTACGAGCAGTACTTC.

The chain links TRBV20-1 to TRBJ2-7; D ambiguous. Trimming pared 4 bases from V and 2 bases from J, leaving 15 bases between. Germline-derived CDR1 and CDR2 are DFQATT and SNEGSKA (reference sequence). This CDR3 has 14 residues. CDR3 nucleotides: TGCAGTGCTAATGGCTTTAGGCCACCCTACGAGCAGTACTTC. It is translated as CSANGFRPPYEQYF.

The J gene is TRBJ1-1, the V gene TRBV9, with TRBD1 identical over 8 bases. Germline V gene data show CDR1 as SGDLS and CDR2 as YYNGEE. Germline trimming cut 3 bases from V and 5 bases from J; bases unmatched to any gene: 12. The CDR3 loop spans 16 amino acids. For the CDR3, the DNA is TGTGCCAGCAGCGGCATGAGCAGGGGGCAACGGACTGAAGCTTTCTTT. Translated: CASSGMSRGQRTEAFF.

This clonotype was counted ten times or more. V is TRBV10-3 and J is TRBJ2-2; the D is unclear. Looked up from germline, CDR1 is ENHRY and CDR2 is SYGVKD. The CDR3 spans 14 residues. The V end lost 7 bases, the J end lost 0 bases, and 9 bases lay between the germline ends. As DNA, the CDR3 is TGTGCCATCATGACCCAGCCGAACACCGGGGAGCTGTTTTTT. Its translation is CAIMTQPNTGELFF.

This clonotype has only a few counts. This rearrangement joins TRBV7-8 to TRBJ2-3; maybe TRBD1 (6 bases). Trimming removed 2 bases at V and 6 bases at J, with 15 bases between. The CDR3 extends over 15 amino acids. Per the germline V gene, CDR1 is SGHVS and CDR2 is FQNEAQ. This chain's CDR3 is CASSLLQGGMDTQYF. The CDR3, as DNA: TGTGCCAGCAGCTTATTACAGGGTGGGATGGATACGCAGTATTTT. Using reference TRBV7-8 and TRBJ2-3 for the parts outside the CDR3, the full variable domain is GAGVSQSPRYKVAKRGQDVALRCDPISGHVSLFWYQQALGQGPEFLTYFQNEAQLDKSGLPSDRFFAERPEGSVSTLKIQRTQQEDSAVYLCASSLLQGGMDTQYFGPGTRLTVL.

In this sample, this clonotype turned up a few times. The chain joins TRBV5-6 to TRBJ1-1; unclear D gene. The CDR3 is made up of 15 amino acids. Germline CDR1 SGHDT, CDR2 YYEEEE. V was clipped by 6 bases and J by 0 bases, with 15 bases between them. The CDR3 region is CASNLGIKLNTEAFF. CDR3 coding DNA: TGTGCCAGCAACTTAGGCATAAAACTGAACACTGAAGCTTTCTTT.

The chain uses TRBV20-1 and TRBJ2-7, with 9 nucleotides matching TRBD2. With 3 bases clipped from V and 6 bases from J, the junction kept 12 bases outside the gene matches. Germline loops: CDR1 DFQATT, CDR2 SNEGSKA (reference sequence). CDR3 size: 15 residues. The CDR3 region is CSASNPGLALIEQYF. In nucleotides, the CDR3 is TGCAGTGCTAGTAATCCGGGACTAGCCTTAATCGAGCAGTACTTC.

This chain uses TRBV5-8 with TRBJ1-2; D unclear. This CDR3 spans 14 amino acids. Germline V gives CDR1 SGHTS, CDR2 YDEGEE. The V gene lost 0 bases and the J gene lost 0 bases, with 6 bases spanning the gap. The chain's CDR3 is CASSLDTPNYGYTF. The CDR3 DNA is TGTGCCAGCAGCTTGGACACCCCTAACTATGGCTACACCTTC.

This clonotype was counted at least ten times. The chain joins TRBV5-1 to TRBJ1-2; D possibly corresponds to TRBD1 (5 bases). Deletions cut 2 bases from V and 9 bases from J, with 20 bases between. Germline V gene sequence: CDR1 SGHRS, CDR2 YFSETQ. The CDR3 contains 15 residues. CDR3 in DNA: TGCGCCAGCAGCTTCATATCCCGGCCCCCAGGGAGCTACACCTTC. Protein product: CASSFISRPPGSYTF.

This chain links TRBV5-1 with TRBJ2-5; D gene uncertain. CDR1 is SGHRS, CDR2 YFSETQ, per germline. The CDR3 is 16 amino acids. V lost 0 bases to trimming and J lost 5 bases, with 17 bases between them. The DNA of the CDR3 is TGCGCCAGCAGCTTGGAACCGGGCCCCGAGCTGGAGACCCAGTACTTC. Translating gives CASSLEPGPELETQYF.

The V gene is TRBV5-6, the J gene TRBJ1-2; D call uncertain. The CDR3 spans 14 residues. Germline V gene sequence: CDR1 SGHDT, CDR2 YYEEEE. V lost 1 base and J lost 4, with 11 bases in between. The DNA for the CDR3 is TGTGCCAGCAGCTTGATTCACGAGGGCTATGGCTACACCTTC. It is translated as CASSLIHEGYGYTF.

In this sample, this clonotype turned up many times. The chain uses TRBV28 and TRBJ2-7; D may be TRBD1 (6 bases). V lost 6 bases and J lost 7, with 22 bases in between. Germline V gene sequence: CDR1 MDHEN, CDR2 SYDVKM. The CDR3 loop spans 15 amino acids. This CDR3 is CASSPIDVGAWEQYF. The CDR3 DNA reads TGTGCCAGCAGCCCCATAGACGTGGGGGCCTGGGAGCAGTACTTC.

This clonotype was counted only a few times. The chain joins TRBV11-1 to TRBJ1-1; D is perhaps TRBD1 (6 bases). This CDR3 comprises 14 residues. V shed 1 base and J shed 5 bases, with 11 bases lying between them. The germline gives CDR1 SGHAT, CDR2 FQDESV (reference sequence). Here the CDR3 DNA reads TGTGCCAGCAGCTTAGTGACAGGATGGACTGAAGCTTTCTTT. Translated: CASSLVTGWTEAFF.

In its sample, this clonotype was seen many times. The DNA for the CDR3 is TGTGCCAGCAGCAAGATGGGGGAGGGCTACACCTTC. Its protein is CASSKMGEGYTF. The genes are TRBV12-3 or TRBV12-4 and TRBJ1-2; a weak D match, TRBD1 (5 bases). The V gene lost 6 bases and the J gene lost 8 bases, with 13 bases spanning the gap. CDR3 length: 12 residues.

This clonotype was observed many times. The CDR3 coding sequence is TGTGCCAGTAGTGTTCCGGGGAGTAGAAACGAGACCCAGTACTTC. Protein sequence: CASSVPGSRNETQYF. V and J are TRBV19 and TRBJ2-5, with TRBD2 as a possible D gene (5 bases). V was clipped by 5 bases and J by 5 bases, with 18 bases between them. Germline assignment: CDR1 LNHDA and CDR2 SQIVND (reference sequence). This CDR3 has 15 residues.

The rearrangement joins TRBV12-3 or TRBV12-4 to TRBJ1-2; D might be TRBD1 (5 bases). Trimming left V 5 bases short and J 3 bases short, with 10 bases between. The CDR3 is 13 amino acids. The CDR3 nucleotides read TGTGCCAGCAGTGAGGGGACTGACTATGGCTACACCTTC. Translation gives CASSEGTDYGYTF.

This clonotype has a count of ten or more. The chain couples TRBV25-1 to TRBJ2-5; the match to TRBD2 covers 9 bases. The CDR3 loop spans 16 amino acids. V was pared by 3 bases and J by 4 bases, with 9 bases of the junction left unmatched. The V gene's germline CDR1 is MGHDK and CDR2 SYGVNS. The CDR3, as DNA: TGTGCCAGCAGTGACCCCAGGCGGGGGGGCGGAGAGACCCAGTACTTC. Residues: CASSDPRRGGGETQYF.